The T cell receptor beta chain described here comes from a study of blood T cell repertoires in COVID-19. Study context: The origin of the acute and convalescent COVID-19 samples was the United States, Italy and Spain. In each case, the material was cDNA or gDNA derived from T cells, B-cell-depleted T cells, or PBMCs.

As for this clone: Other nucleotide sequences from this sample produce the same CDR3.

As handled by the study authors: Amplification with reference gene primers provided the estimates of nucleated cell counts. Clones were read by immunoSEQ multiplex PCR, and TCRdb kept only the in-frame ones, dropping some. V, J and clone size derive from that table, while D and trimming were established from the DNA sequence. The data contain over 150,000 clones, approximately 80% of them singletons. This receptor was obtained from a woman older than 75 with COVID-19, enrolled during active disease. The material sequenced was peripheral blood.

The CDR3, as DNA: TGCGCCAGCAGCCCCGGGGGGAGCTCCTACAATGAGCAGTTCTTC. It encodes CASSPGGSSYNEQFF. The rearrangement links TRBV5-1 to TRBJ2-1; 7 bases map to TRBD2. The germline CDR1 and CDR2 sequences are SGHRS and YFSETQ. With 4 bases clipped from V and 0 bases from J, the junction kept 4 bases outside the gene matches. The CDR3 is 15 residues long.